The next 21 T cell receptor beta chains were all read from a single sample in a study of T cell responses to AZD1222 COVID-19 vaccine. The method was immunoSEQ multiplex PCR; TCRdb's version includes in-frame clones alone and lacks a portion of them. Found here are under 150,000 clones; the top ten clones hold about 2.2%. Sequenced sample: peripheral blood. These TCRs come from an adult in good health.

The rearrangement uses TRBV2 and TRBJ2-1; TRBD1 might be the D (7 bases). The V end lost 1 base, the J end lost 4 bases, and 11 bases lay between the germline ends. Germline CDR1 reads SNHLY; CDR2 reads FYNNEI. This CDR3 comprises 15 residues. The chain's CDR3 is CASSEVQGGYNEQFF. CDR3 nucleotide sequence: TGTGCCAGCAGTGAAGTGCAGGGGGGTTACAATGAGCAGTTCTTC.

The rearrangement joins TRBV14 to TRBJ2-7; TRBD2 is a possible D gene (6 bases). This CDR3 contains 13 residues. Trimming shortened V by 4 bases and J by 7 bases, and 14 bases separated the two germline ends. Germline CDR1 SGHDN, CDR2 FVKESK. CDR3 nucleotide sequence: TGTGCCAGCAGCCGGGACTCCCTCGGGGAGCAGTACTTC. This gives the protein CASSRDSLGEQYF.

The genes are TRBV5-6 and TRBJ1-5; D possibly corresponds to TRBD1 (5 bases). The CDR3 is 14 amino acids. The germline V and J ends were trimmed by 0 bases and 3 bases, with 7 bases remaining between them. The V gene's germline CDR1 is SGHDT and CDR2 YYEEEE. CDR3 nucleotides: TGTGCCAGCAGCTTGGTAGGGGACAATCAGCCCCAGCATTTT. Its protein is CASSLVGDNQPQHF.

The J gene is TRBJ1-6, the V gene TRBV5-1, with 9 bases aligning to TRBD1. The CDR3 consists of 15 residues. Germline V gene sequence: CDR1 SGHRS, CDR2 YFSETQ. The junction had 6 bases not matched to a gene; V was cut back by 4 bases and J by 7 bases. CDR3 residues: CASSPDRGGNSPLHF. The CDR3 region has the DNA TGCGCCAGCAGCCCGGACAGGGGTGGAAATTCACCCCTCCACTTT.

V gene TRBV19 combines with J gene TRBJ2-5; 9 bases are a match to TRBD1. The J segment lost 0 bases and the V segment lost 3 bases, leaving 8 bases of the junction unmatched. Germline loops: CDR1 LNHDA, CDR2 SQIVND (reference sequence). The CDR3 is 17 amino acids. CDR3 nucleotide sequence: TGTGCCAGTAGTATTAGGGGACAGGGCGCCGACCAAGAGACCCAGTACTTC. This codes for CASSIRGQGADQETQYF.

The V gene is TRBV3-1 (or the pseudogene TRBV3-2), the J gene TRBJ2-7, with 7 bases aligning to TRBD2. The germline gives CDR1 LGHDT, CDR2 YNNKEL (reference sequence). The CDR3 runs to 16 residues. J was trimmed by 3 bases and V by 6 bases; bases with no gene match: 14. CDR3 DNA sequence: TGTGCCAGCAGTCATGGAACTAGCGCTCGAGGCTACGAGCAGTACTTC. This encodes CASSHGTSARGYEQYF.

The rearrangement uses TRBV30 and TRBJ2-5, with D perhaps TRBD2 (5 bases). V lost 4 bases to trimming and J lost 8 bases, with 11 bases between them. CDR3 length: 11 amino acids. Germline CDR1 GTSNPN, CDR2 SVGIG (reference sequence). This CDR3 is CAWTDPGTQYF. DNA of the CDR3: TGTGCCTGGACGGACCCGGGAACCCAGTACTTC.

This chain links TRBV18 with TRBJ1-5; D remains ambiguous. There are 15 residues in the CDR3. Trimming pared 3 bases from V and 5 bases from J, leaving 14 bases between. Germline loops: CDR1 KGHSH, CDR2 LQKENI. CDR3 region: CASSPDRVRDQPQHF. CDR3 coding DNA: TGTGCCAGCTCACCCGATCGGGTCAGAGATCAGCCCCAGCATTTT.

V is TRBV4-2 and J is TRBJ1-6, with 8 bases aligning to TRBD1. V was pared by 3 bases and J by 11 bases, with 12 bases of the junction left unmatched. Per germline, CDR1 LGHNA and CDR2 YNFKEQ. The CDR3 has 16 amino acids. The CDR3 region has the DNA TGTGCCAGCAGCCATACAACGGGACAGGAGTCAACACCCCTCCACTTT. The encoded protein is CASSHTTGQESTPLHF.

With regard to this clone: The same CDR3 arises from other DNA sequences in this sample as well. The V call is TRBV6-2 or TRBV6-3, the J call TRBJ1-2, with a possible D match to TRBD1 (5 bases). Trimming left V 0 bases short and J 0 bases short, with 8 bases between. The CDR3 has 15 residues. CDR1 MNHEY and CDR2 SVGEGT come from the germline V gene. The CDR3 spells CASSYSTGPNYGYTF. The CDR3 DNA reads as TGTGCCAGCAGTTACTCGACGGGGCCTAACTATGGCTACACCTTC.

The chain uses TRBV7-2 and TRBJ2-1; no clear D. Germline-derived CDR1 and CDR2 are SGHTA and FQGNSA. There are 15 residues in the CDR3. V lost 5 bases and J 7 bases, leaving 18 bases between the germline ends. Here the CDR3 DNA reads TGTGCCAGCAGCCCCCAGGTAGGGCAGGTGAATGAGCAGTTCTTC. It is translated as CASSPQVGQVNEQFF.

The gene calls are TRBV3-1 (or the pseudogene TRBV3-2) and TRBJ2-1; tentative D call: TRBD2 (6 bases). Germline V gene lookup returns CDR1 LGHDT and CDR2 YNNKEL (reference sequence). V lost 11 bases and J 7 bases, leaving 15 bases between the germline ends. CDR3 length equals 12 residues. The chain's CDR3 is CAAGRGWNEQFF. The DNA of the CDR3 is TGTGCCGCCGGCCGGGGGTGGAATGAGCAGTTCTTC.

The rearrangement links TRBV7-9 to TRBJ2-3; the D gene is possibly TRBD2 (6 bases). Trimming took 5 bases from V and 5 from J, leaving 14 bases between them. Looked up from germline, CDR1 is SEHNR and CDR2 is FQNEAQ (reference sequence). This CDR3 spans 14 amino acids. The CDR3: CASSPSGVLDTQYF. The CDR3 DNA reads as TGTGCCAGCAGCCCGTCGGGGGTTCTAGATACGCAGTATTTT.

The chain recombines TRBV6-6 with TRBJ1-2; no clear D. The CDR3 consists of 13 residues. V dropped 0 bases and J dropped 6 bases, with 8 bases sitting between them. Looked up from germline, CDR1 is MNHNY and CDR2 is SVGAGI (reference sequence). This chain's CDR3 is CASSYSEHNGYTF. The DNA of the CDR3 is TGTGCCAGCAGTTACTCGGAGCATAATGGCTACACCTTC.

The chain recombines TRBV28 with TRBJ2-7; TRBD1 might be the D (6 bases). The length of the CDR3 is 14 residues. The germline CDR1 and CDR2 sequences are MDHEN and SYDVKM. Trimming shortened V by 5 bases and J by 2 bases, and 13 bases separated the two germline ends. The CDR3 coding sequence is TGTGCCAGCAGTCCCGGACAGTCTACCTACGAGCAGTACTTC. This codes for CASSPGQSTYEQYF.

The rearrangement links TRBV18 to TRBJ1-4; 7 bases line up with TRBD1. The CDR3 runs 13 residues. Unmatched junction bases numbered 8, after V lost 8 bases and J lost 8 bases. The germline CDR1 and CDR2 sequences are KGHSH and LQKENI. CDR3 region: CASHDRAREKLFF. The CDR3 nucleotides are TGTGCCAGCCACGACAGGGCGAGAGAAAAACTGTTTTTT.

V and J are TRBV14 and TRBJ1-6; the D is unclear. In germline, CDR1 is SGHDN, CDR2 FVKESK. The V end was cut by 0 bases, the J end by 7 bases, with 7 bases between. The CDR3 covers 14 residues. CDR3 sequence: CASSQEFRNSPLHF. The CDR3 region has the DNA TGTGCCAGCAGCCAAGAATTCAGAAATTCACCCCTCCACTTT. The full variable domain, rest sourced from reference TRBV14 and TRBJ1-6, is EAGVTQFPSHSVIEKGQTVTLRCDPISGHDNLYWYRRVMGKEIKFLLHFVKESKQDESGMPNNRFLAERTGGTYSTLKVQPAELEDSGVYFCASSQEFRNSPLHFGNGTRLTVT.

This chain links TRBV19 with TRBJ1-4; TRBD1 matches at 7 bases. The germline gives CDR1 LNHDA, CDR2 SQIVND (reference sequence). The junction had 8 bases not matched to a gene; V was cut back by 3 bases and J by 10 bases. This CDR3 comprises 14 residues. The CDR3 sequence is CASSIAGQIAKLFF. CDR3 nucleotides: TGTGCCAGTAGTATTGCGGGACAGATCGCAAAACTGTTTTTT.

The chain uses TRBV13 and TRBJ2-7, with D unclear. This CDR3 region has 19 residues. CDR1 PRHDT and CDR2 FYEKMQ come from the germline V gene (reference sequence). V dropped 0 bases and J dropped 3 bases, with 24 bases sitting between them. CDR3 sequence reads: CASSLGRSWVMGLGYEQYF. The DNA for the CDR3 is TGTGCCAGCAGCTTAGGTCGCTCTTGGGTCATGGGGTTGGGCTACGAGCAGTACTTC.

The chain uses TRBV7-5 and TRBJ2-3; the table's TRBD1 call for D was not verified on the DNA. TRBV7-5 is a documented pseudogene. The CDR3 has 17 amino acids. CDR3 in DNA: TGTGTCAGAAGCTTAGCGCTCGAGGGGGCTTGCACAGATACGCAGTATTTT. This sequence encodes CVRSLALEGACTDTQYF.

The rearrangement uses TRBV2 and TRBJ2-2; maybe TRBD2 (6 bases). Germline loops: CDR1 SNHLY, CDR2 FYNNEI. The V end was cut by 4 bases, the J end by 5 bases, with 11 bases between. The CDR3 extends over 14 amino acids. The CDR3: CASSVGLATGELFF. CDR3 bases: TGTGCCAGCAGTGTTGGGCTAGCGACCGGGGAGCTGTTTTTT.